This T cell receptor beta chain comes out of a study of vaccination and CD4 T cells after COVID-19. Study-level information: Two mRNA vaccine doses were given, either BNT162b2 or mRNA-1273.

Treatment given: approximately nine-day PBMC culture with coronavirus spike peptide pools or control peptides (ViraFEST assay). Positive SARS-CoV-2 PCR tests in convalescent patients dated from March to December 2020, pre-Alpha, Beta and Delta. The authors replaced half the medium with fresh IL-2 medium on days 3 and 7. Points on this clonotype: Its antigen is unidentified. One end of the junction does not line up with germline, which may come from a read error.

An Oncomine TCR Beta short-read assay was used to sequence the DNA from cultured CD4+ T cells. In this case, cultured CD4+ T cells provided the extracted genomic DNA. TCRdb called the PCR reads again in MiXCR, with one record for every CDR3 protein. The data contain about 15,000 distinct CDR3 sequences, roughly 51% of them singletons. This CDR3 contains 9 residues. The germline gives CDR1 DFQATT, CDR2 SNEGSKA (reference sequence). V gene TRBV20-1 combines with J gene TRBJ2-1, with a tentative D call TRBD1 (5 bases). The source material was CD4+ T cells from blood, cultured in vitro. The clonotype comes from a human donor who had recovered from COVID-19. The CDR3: CSAREGASF. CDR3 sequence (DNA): TGCAGTGCTAGAGAAGGGGCTAGCTTC.